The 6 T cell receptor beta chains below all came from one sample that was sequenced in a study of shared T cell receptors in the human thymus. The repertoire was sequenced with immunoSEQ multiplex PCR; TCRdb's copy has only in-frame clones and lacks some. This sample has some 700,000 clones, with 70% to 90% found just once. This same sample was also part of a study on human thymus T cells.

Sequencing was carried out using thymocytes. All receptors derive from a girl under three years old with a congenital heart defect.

The CDR3 DNA sequence: TGTGCCAGCAGCCCCGGGAGTATTCACACCCCCCTCCACTTT. Translation gives CASSPGSIHTPLHF. V gene TRBV9 combines with J gene TRBJ1-6; D gene ambiguous. V gave up 4 bases and J gave up 13 bases, with 18 bases separating them. Germline CDR1 reads SGDLS; CDR2 reads YYNGEE. The CDR3 is made up of 14 amino acids.

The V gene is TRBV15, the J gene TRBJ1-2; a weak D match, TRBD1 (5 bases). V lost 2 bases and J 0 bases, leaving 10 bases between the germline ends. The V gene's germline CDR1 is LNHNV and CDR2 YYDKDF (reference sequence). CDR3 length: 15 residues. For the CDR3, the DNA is TGTGCCACCAGCAGATCGACAGATTCTAACTATGGCTACACCTTC. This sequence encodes CATSRSTDSNYGYTF.

In DNA, the CDR3 is TGCAGTGCTACGCAAGAGACCCAGTACTTC. Residues: CSATQETQYF. V is TRBV20-1 and J is TRBJ2-5; no reliable D call. This CDR3 contains 10 residues. Germline CDR1 is DFQATT and CDR2 is SNEGSKA (reference sequence). The germline V and J ends were trimmed by 4 bases and 2 bases, with 2 bases remaining between them.

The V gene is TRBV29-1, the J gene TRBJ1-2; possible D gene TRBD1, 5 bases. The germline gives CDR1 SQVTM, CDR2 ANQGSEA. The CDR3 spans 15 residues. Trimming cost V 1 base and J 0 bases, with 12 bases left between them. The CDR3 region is CSVEVRVLANYGYTF. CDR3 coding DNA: TGCAGCGTTGAAGTCAGGGTCTTAGCTAACTATGGCTACACCTTC.

This CDR3 is CASSTAGKNTEAFF. The CDR3 nucleotides read TGTGCCAGCTCCACGGCGGGGAAAAACACTGAAGCTTTCTTT. The V call is TRBV18, the J call TRBJ1-1; D remains ambiguous. The CDR3 is 14 residues long. The germline V gene has CDR1 KGHSH and CDR2 LQKENI. The V end was cut by 6 bases, the J end by 2 bases, with 13 bases between.

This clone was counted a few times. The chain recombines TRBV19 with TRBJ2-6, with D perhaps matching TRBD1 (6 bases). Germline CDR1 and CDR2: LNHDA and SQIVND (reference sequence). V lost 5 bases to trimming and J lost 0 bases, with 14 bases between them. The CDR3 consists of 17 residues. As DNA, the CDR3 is TGTGCCAGTAGTCTCTGGACAGTCTACTCTGGGGCCAACGTCCTGACTTTC. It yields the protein CASSLWTVYSGANVLTF. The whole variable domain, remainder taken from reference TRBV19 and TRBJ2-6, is DGGITQSPKYLFRKEGQNVTLSCEQNLNHDAMYWYRQDPGQGLRLIYYSQIVNDFQKGDIAEGYSVSREKKESFPLTVTSAQKNPTAFYLCASSLWTVYSGANVLTFGAGSRLTVL.